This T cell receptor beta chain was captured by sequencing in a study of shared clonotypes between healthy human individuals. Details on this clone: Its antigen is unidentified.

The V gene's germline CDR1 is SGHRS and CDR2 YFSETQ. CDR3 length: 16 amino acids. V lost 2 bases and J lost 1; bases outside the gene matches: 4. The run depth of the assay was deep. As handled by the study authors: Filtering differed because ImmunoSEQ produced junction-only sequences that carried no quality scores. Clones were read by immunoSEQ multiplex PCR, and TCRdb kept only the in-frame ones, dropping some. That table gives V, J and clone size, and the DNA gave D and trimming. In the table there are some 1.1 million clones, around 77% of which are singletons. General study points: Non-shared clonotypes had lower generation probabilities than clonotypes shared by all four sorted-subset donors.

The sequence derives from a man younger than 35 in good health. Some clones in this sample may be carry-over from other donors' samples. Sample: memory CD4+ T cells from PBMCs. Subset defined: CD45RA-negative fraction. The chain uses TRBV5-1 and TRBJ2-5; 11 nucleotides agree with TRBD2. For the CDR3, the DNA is TGCGCCAGCAGCTTCGGACTAGCGGGCTTCCAAGAGACCCAGTACTTC. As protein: CASSFGLAGFQETQYF.